Below, 18 T cell receptor beta chains from the same sample are listed, as sequenced in a study of early T cells in non-severe SARS-CoV-2 infection. TCRdb re-called the 5' RACE reads with MiXCR, one entry per CDR3 protein. The sample holds 50,000 to 75,000 distinct CDR3 sequences, around 12% seen once. The sample consisted of whole blood, taken at baseline. The origin of the receptors is an adult who was a healthcare worker with PCR-confirmed SARS-CoV-2 infection or an uninfected control (not recorded which). The donor label of this sample is uncertain.

The table lists this clonotype with a few counts. The rearrangement links TRBV12-3 or TRBV12-4 to TRBJ1-5, with TRBD1 as a possible D gene (5 bases). CDR3 length: 13 amino acids. V lost 4 bases, J lost 6 bases, and 10 bases lay in between. The CDR3 bases are TGTGCCAGCAGTTCACGGGACCGTCAGCCCCAGCATTTT. Amino acid sequence: CASSSRDRQPQHF.

The chain is built from TRBV9 and TRBJ1-1, with D tentatively TRBD1 (5 bases). Germline V gives CDR1 SGDLS, CDR2 YYNGEE. The CDR3 extends over 14 amino acids. Trimming removed 2 bases from V and 0 bases from J, with 8 bases in between. The CDR3 DNA reads TGTGCCAGCAGCGTGCAACAGGTGAACACTGAAGCTTTCTTT. Its protein product is CASSVQQVNTEAFF.

This clonotype was seen repeatedly, ten times or more. V is TRBV5-1 and J is TRBJ2-7, with D perhaps TRBD1 or TRBD2 (5 bases each). Trimming took 5 bases from V and 3 from J, leaving 18 bases between them. The CDR3 covers 15 residues. From germline, CDR1 is SGHRS and CDR2 YFSETQ. The CDR3 is CASSLGAGELYEQYV. The CDR3 DNA sequence: TGCGCCAGCAGTCTTGGGGCCGGGGAGCTCTACGAGCAGTACGTC.

This clonotype appeared many times. The CDR3 coding sequence is TGTGCCATCAGCGATAACACCGGGGAGCTGTTTTTT. This gives the protein CAISDNTGELFF. The V gene is TRBV10-3, the J gene TRBJ2-2; D uncertain. V shed 6 bases and J shed 2 bases, with 4 bases lying between them. CDR3 length equals 12 residues. Germline lookup yields CDR1 ENHRY and CDR2 SYGVKD.

This clonotype was picked up one time. V and J are TRBV20-1 and TRBJ2-2, with D uncertain. Per the germline V gene, CDR1 is DFQATT and CDR2 is SNEGSKA (reference sequence). The CDR3 extends over 13 amino acids. Between the trimmed V and J ends, which lost 5 bases and 6 bases, there was a span of 13 bases. The CDR3 bases are TGCAGTGCTGGTAAAATAGAGTCCGGGGAGCTGTTTTTT. Translated: CSAGKIESGELFF.

The table lists this clonotype with many counts. The rearrangement joins TRBV7-9 to TRBJ2-3; D gene unclear. Germline CDR1 reads SEHNR; CDR2 reads FQNEAQ (reference sequence). CDR3 length equals 12 residues. V was pared by 3 bases and J by 4 bases, with 5 bases between. The CDR3 loop is CASSFAADTQYF. The CDR3 DNA sequence: TGTGCCAGCAGCTTTGCGGCAGATACGCAGTATTTT.

This clonotype was detected only a few times. The V gene is TRBV7-2, the J gene TRBJ2-2; maybe TRBD2 (6 bases). The germline V gene has CDR1 SGHTA and CDR2 FQGNSA. V lost 2 bases to trimming and J lost 9 bases, with 22 bases between them. This CDR3 comprises 17 residues. CDR3 coding DNA: TGTGCCAGCAGCTTAACTTCCGGGGGACCAACACCGAGGGAGCTGTTTTTT. It is translated as CASSLTSGGPTPRELFF.

V is TRBV7-9 and J is TRBJ1-1, with D perhaps matching TRBD1 (5 bases). Germline V gene lookup returns CDR1 SEHNR and CDR2 FQNEAQ (reference sequence). This CDR3 comprises 13 residues. V lost 4 bases and J lost 4, with 10 bases in between. In DNA form, the CDR3 reads TGTGCCAGCAGCTCGCTCCAGGGCACTGAAGCTTTCTTT. Translating it yields CASSSLQGTEAFF.

This sequence joins TRBV6-6 and TRBJ2-7; no definite D call. V dropped 5 bases and J dropped 3 bases, with 11 bases sitting between them. The germline CDR1 and CDR2 sequences are MNHNY and SVGAGI (reference sequence). This CDR3 has 13 amino acids. The CDR3 here is CASSRAGFYEQYV. In nucleotides, the CDR3 is TGTGCCAGCAGTAGGGCAGGCTTCTACGAGCAGTACGTC.

Many counts were recorded for this clonotype. V is TRBV20-1 and J is TRBJ2-3, with 9 bases matching TRBD2. V dropped 5 bases and J dropped 0; count of bases not matched to a gene: 12. This CDR3 region has 17 residues. The germline gives CDR1 DFQATT, CDR2 SNEGSKA (reference sequence). CDR3 in amino acids: CSAPAEAGGPSTDTQYF. CDR3 DNA: TGCAGTGCTCCTGCGGAGGCGGGGGGGCCCAGCACAGATACGCAGTATTTT.

V gene TRBV11-2 combines with J gene TRBJ2-7; 8 bases line up with TRBD1. The CDR3 sequence is 15 residues long. Germline assignment: CDR1 SGHAT and CDR2 FQNNGV. J gave up 4 bases and V 3 bases, and 8 bases lay outside the gene matches. This chain's CDR3 is CASSLGRGQEYEQYV. In DNA form, the CDR3 reads TGTGCCAGCAGCTTGGGCAGGGGGCAAGAATACGAGCAGTACGTC.

This clonotype was detected many times. The genes are TRBV4-1 and TRBJ1-1; D is perhaps TRBD1 (5 bases). Trimming shortened V by 8 bases and J by 1 base, and 17 bases separated the two germline ends. The germline CDR1 and CDR2 sequences are MGHRA and YSYEKL. This CDR3 is 15 amino acids long. The CDR3 here is CASLAPGRRNTEAFF. Here the CDR3 DNA reads TGCGCCAGCTTGGCACCGGGACGCAGGAACACTGAAGCTTTCTTT.

This sequence joins TRBV6-1 and TRBJ1-2; the D is unclear. Trimming stripped 4 bases from V and 8 bases from J, with 17 bases between. The CDR3 is made up of 14 amino acids. Germline V gene lookup returns CDR1 MNHNS and CDR2 SASEGT. The CDR3 DNA reads TGTGCCAGCAGTGGGTTGACCACCCGGGAGGGCTACACCTTC. As protein: CASSGLTTREGYTF.

The sample holds many counts of this clonotype. The chain has TRBV7-8 and TRBJ2-2; TRBD1 matches 11 bases. The CDR3 is 18 amino acids. CDR1 SGHVS and CDR2 FQNEAQ come from the germline V gene. Trimming cost V 4 bases and J 3 bases; bases outside gene matches: 10. CDR3 amino acids: CASSWIEGQGGYTGELFF. The CDR3 nucleotides read TGTGCCAGCAGCTGGATTGAGGGACAGGGGGGATACACCGGGGAGCTGTTTTTT.

The chain is built from TRBV12-3 or TRBV12-4 and TRBJ1-2; TRBD1 is a possible D gene (5 bases). The CDR3 is 13 amino acids. The V gene lost 3 bases and the J gene lost 3 bases, with 8 bases spanning the gap. The chain's CDR3 is CASSLGVDYGYTF. In DNA form, the CDR3 reads TGTGCCAGCAGTTTGGGGGTAGACTATGGCTACACCTTC.

The CDR3 DNA sequence: TGTGCCAGCAGCGTAGGAGCCGGGACTAGGCGAGATACGCAGTATTTT. It translates to CASSVGAGTRRDTQYF. The V and J genes are TRBV7-9 and TRBJ2-3; 8 nucleotides align to TRBD2. The germline V gene encodes CDR1 SEHNR and CDR2 FQNEAQ (reference sequence). V shed 5 bases, J shed 5 bases, and the junction held 12 bases outside the gene matches. The CDR3 runs 16 residues. Variable domain in full (rest from reference TRBV7-9 and TRBJ2-3): DTGVSQNPRHKITKRGQNVTFRCDPISEHNRLYWYRQTLGQGPEFLTYFQNEAQLEKSRLLSDRFSAERPKGSFSTLEIQRTEQGDSAMYLCASSVGAGTRRDTQYFGPGTRLTVL.

The chain employs TRBV7-6 and TRBJ1-4; D is perhaps TRBD1 (5 bases). Trimming took 4 bases from V and 9 from J, leaving 18 bases between them. The germline V gene encodes CDR1 SGHVS and CDR2 FNYEAQ. The CDR3 has 15 residues. The CDR3 DNA follows: TGTGCCAGCAGCTCCCCTCTGGGACGAGGGAAAAAACTGTTTTTT. It is translated as CASSSPLGRGKKLFF.

This clonotype was seen more than once but under ten times. V usage is TRBV11-2 and J usage is TRBJ1-5, with D tentatively TRBD1 (5 bases). The germline gives CDR1 SGHAT, CDR2 FQNNGV. The CDR3 loop spans 15 amino acids. Trimming pared 0 bases from V and 6 bases from J, leaving 12 bases between. Here the CDR3 DNA reads TGTGCCAGCAGCTTAGAAGGGCAGGGAGGTCAGCCCCAGCATTTT. Protein: CASSLEGQGGQPQHF.